The next 11 T cell receptor beta chains were all read from a single sample in a study of blood T cell repertoires in COVID-19. Profiling relied on immunoSEQ multiplex PCR, and the TCRdb table lists in-frame clones only, not all of them. Among 180,000 or so clones listed, 85% to 90% were seen once. The source material was peripheral blood. Receptors originate from a man younger than 30 with acute or convalescent COVID-19.

This clone turned up a few times. The chain uses TRBV11-2 and TRBJ1-2; 10 bases map to TRBD1. Trimming took 2 bases from V and 2 from J; bases not matched to a gene: 2. This CDR3 region has 15 residues. Germline V CDR1 and CDR2: SGHAT, FQNNGV. The CDR3 DNA reads TGTGCCAGCAGCTTAAAGGGACAGGGGAACTATGGCTACACCTTC. Its protein is CASSLKGQGNYGYTF.

The V gene is TRBV5-1, the J gene TRBJ1-1; 10 bases are shared with TRBD1. CDR1 SGHRS and CDR2 YFSETQ come from the germline V gene. With 4 bases clipped from V and 6 bases from J, the junction kept 3 bases outside the gene matches. The CDR3 extends over 13 amino acids. For the CDR3, the DNA is TGCGCCAGCAGCCTAGGACAGGGGGCTGAAGCTTTCTTT. As protein: CASSLGQGAEAFF.

The table lists this clone with a count of one. The V and J genes are TRBV5-1 and TRBJ2-6; 8 bases agree with TRBD1. V lost 1 base, J lost 3 bases, and 6 bases stayed unmatched. Germline loops: CDR1 SGHRS, CDR2 YFSETQ. The CDR3 is 17 amino acids. This CDR3 is CASSLSTGGYGANVLTF. The CDR3 DNA sequence: TGCGCCAGCAGCTTGTCTACAGGGGGTTATGGGGCCAACGTCCTGACTTTC.

The rearrangement joins TRBV2 to TRBJ2-5, with 13 bases that match TRBD2. The CDR3 extends over 16 amino acids. Germline V gene data show CDR1 as SNHLY and CDR2 as FYNNEI. V shed 8 bases and J 1 base; nucleotides not matched to a gene: 7. Here the CDR3 DNA reads TGTGCCAGCCGGTCCAGACTAGCGGGGGGCCAAGAGACCCAGTACTTC. It is translated as CASRSRLAGGQETQYF.

This rearrangement joins TRBV7-2 to TRBJ1-1, with D possibly matching TRBD1 (6 bases). The V and J ends lost 0 bases and 3 bases respectively, with 8 bases between them. Germline V gives CDR1 SGHTA, CDR2 FQGNSA. The CDR3 extends over 14 amino acids. The CDR3 DNA is TGTGCCAGCAGCTTAGCCAGGGGTCACACTGAAGCTTTCTTT. This translates into CASSLARGHTEAFF.

The CDR3 sequence: CASSLTGTGELFF. The CDR3 DNA reads as TGTGCCAGCAGCTTAACGGGCACCGGGGAGCTGTTTTTT. The chain employs TRBV7-2 and TRBJ2-2; D is ambiguous. The CDR3 totals 13 residues. Germline lookup yields CDR1 SGHTA and CDR2 FQGNSA. V was shortened by 2 bases and J by 4 bases, with 5 bases between the two germline ends.

The chain links TRBV30 to TRBJ1-2, with 8 bases lining up with TRBD1. V was clipped by 3 bases and J by 2 bases; unmatched bases: 2. The germline gives CDR1 GTSNPN, CDR2 SVGIG (reference sequence). This CDR3 contains 13 residues. This chain's CDR3 is CAWRTGENYGYTF. CDR3 in DNA: TGTGCCTGGAGGACAGGGGAGAACTATGGCTACACCTTC.

This clone was counted once. The gene calls are TRBV12-3 or TRBV12-4 and TRBJ2-3; D gene uncertain. The CDR3 length is 13 residues. Trimming shortened V by 5 bases and J by 0 bases, and 6 bases separated the two germline ends. CDR3 protein: CASSILSTDTQYF. In DNA form, the CDR3 reads TGTGCCAGCAGTATCCTAAGCACAGATACGCAGTATTTT.

The chain employs TRBV3-1 (or the pseudogene TRBV3-2) and TRBJ1-6; 8 bases match TRBD1. There are 14 residues in the CDR3. Germline V gene sequence: CDR1 LGHDT, CDR2 YNNKEL (reference sequence). Trimming cost V 4 bases and J 9 bases; bases outside gene matches: 5. DNA of the CDR3: TGTGCCAGCAGCCGGGACAGGCTCGCTTCACCCCTCCACTTT. Protein sequence: CASSRDRLASPLHF.

In this sample, this clone turned up a few times. CDR3 sequence: CASSLAPRDEQYV. For the CDR3, the DNA is TGCGCCAGCAGCTTGGCCCCGAGGGACGAGCAGTACGTC. The gene calls are TRBV5-1 and TRBJ2-7, with a possible D match to TRBD2 (5 bases). The CDR3 sequence is 13 residues long. V was clipped by 0 bases and J by 5 bases, with 9 bases between them. CDR1 is SGHRS, CDR2 YFSETQ, per germline.

The chain combines TRBV7-9 with TRBJ2-1, with D possibly matching TRBD2 (6 bases). Looked up from germline, CDR1 is SEHNR and CDR2 is FQNEAQ (reference sequence). Trimming shortened V by 4 bases and J by 4 bases, and 8 bases separated the two germline ends. The length of the CDR3 is 13 residues. This CDR3 is CASSSGTYNEQFF. The CDR3 DNA follows: TGTGCCAGCAGCTCCGGGACTTACAATGAGCAGTTCTTC.